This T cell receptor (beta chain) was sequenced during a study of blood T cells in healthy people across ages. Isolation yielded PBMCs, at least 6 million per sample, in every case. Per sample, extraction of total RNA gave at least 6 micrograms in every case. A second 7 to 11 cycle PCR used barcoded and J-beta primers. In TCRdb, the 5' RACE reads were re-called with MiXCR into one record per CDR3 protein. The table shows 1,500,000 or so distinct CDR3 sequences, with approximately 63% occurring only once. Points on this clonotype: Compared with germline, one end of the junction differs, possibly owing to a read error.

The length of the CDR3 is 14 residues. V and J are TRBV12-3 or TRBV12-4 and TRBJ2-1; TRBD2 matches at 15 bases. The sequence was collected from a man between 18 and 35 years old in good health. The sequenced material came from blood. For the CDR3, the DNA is TGTGCCAACAGTTGGGGACTAGCGGGAGGTGAGCAGTTCTTC. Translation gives CANSWGLAGGEQFF.